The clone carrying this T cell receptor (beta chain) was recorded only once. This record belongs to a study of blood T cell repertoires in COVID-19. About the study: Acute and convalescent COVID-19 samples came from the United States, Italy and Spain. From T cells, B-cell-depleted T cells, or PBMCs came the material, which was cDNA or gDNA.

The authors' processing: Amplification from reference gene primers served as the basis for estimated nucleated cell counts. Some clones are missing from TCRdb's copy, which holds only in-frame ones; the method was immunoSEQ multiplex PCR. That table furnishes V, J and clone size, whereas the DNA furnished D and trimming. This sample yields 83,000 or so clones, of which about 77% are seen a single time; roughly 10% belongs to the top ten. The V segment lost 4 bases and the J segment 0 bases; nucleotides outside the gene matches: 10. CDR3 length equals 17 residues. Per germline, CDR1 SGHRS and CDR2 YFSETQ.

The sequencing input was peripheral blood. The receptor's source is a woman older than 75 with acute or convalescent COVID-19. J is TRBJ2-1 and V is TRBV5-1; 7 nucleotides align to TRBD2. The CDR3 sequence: CASSRQLAPSSYNEQFF. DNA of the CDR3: TGCGCCAGCAGCCGTCAACTAGCGCCGAGCTCCTACAATGAGCAGTTCTTC.